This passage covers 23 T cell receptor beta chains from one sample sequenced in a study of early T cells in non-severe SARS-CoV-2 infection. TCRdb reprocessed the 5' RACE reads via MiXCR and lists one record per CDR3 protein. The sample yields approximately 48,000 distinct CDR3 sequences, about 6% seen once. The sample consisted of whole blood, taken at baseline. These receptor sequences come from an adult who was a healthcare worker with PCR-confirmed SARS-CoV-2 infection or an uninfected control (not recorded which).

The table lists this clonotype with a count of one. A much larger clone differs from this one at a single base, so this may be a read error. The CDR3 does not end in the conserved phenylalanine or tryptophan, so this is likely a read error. The CDR3 is CASSLAVGRANEQFI. The CDR3 DNA is TGTGCCAGCAGTTTAGCAGTCGGGAGAGCCAATGAGCAGTTCATC. The chain uses TRBV12-3 or TRBV12-4 and TRBJ2-1, with D perhaps matching TRBD2 (6 bases). The V end was cut by 0 bases, the J end by 6 bases, with 12 bases between. The CDR3 has 15 amino acids.

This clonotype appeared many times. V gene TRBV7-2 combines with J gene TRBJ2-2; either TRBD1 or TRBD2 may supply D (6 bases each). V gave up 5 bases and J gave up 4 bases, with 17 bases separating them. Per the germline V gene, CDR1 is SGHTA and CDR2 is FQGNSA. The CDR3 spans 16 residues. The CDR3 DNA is TGTGCCAGCAGCCCCCAAGGGGGGCGGGGCACCGGGGAGCTGTTTTTT. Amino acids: CASSPQGGRGTGELFF.

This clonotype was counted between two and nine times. The chain's CDR3 is CASSQDSGSIYNEQFF. CDR3 nucleotide sequence: TGCGCCAGCAGCCAAGATTCGGGGTCCATCTACAATGAGCAGTTCTTC. The J gene is TRBJ2-1, the V gene TRBV4-1; D perhaps matches TRBD2 (5 bases). CDR1 is MGHRA, CDR2 YSYEKL, per germline. The V end was cut by 0 bases, the J end by 3 bases, with 12 bases between. The CDR3 totals 16 residues.

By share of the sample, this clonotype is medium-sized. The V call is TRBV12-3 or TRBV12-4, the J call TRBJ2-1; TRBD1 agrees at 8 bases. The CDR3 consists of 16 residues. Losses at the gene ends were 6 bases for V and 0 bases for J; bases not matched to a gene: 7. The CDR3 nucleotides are TGTGCCAGCAGCCAACAGGGGGTGGACTCCTACAATGAGCAGTTCTTC. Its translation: CASSQQGVDSYNEQFF.

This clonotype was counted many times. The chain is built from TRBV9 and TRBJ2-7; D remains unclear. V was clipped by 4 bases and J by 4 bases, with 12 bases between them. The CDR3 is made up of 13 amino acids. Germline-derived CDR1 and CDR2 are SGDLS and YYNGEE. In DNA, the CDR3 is TGTGCCAGCAGCCCATCGACCGCGTACGAGCAGTACTTC. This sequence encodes CASSPSTAYEQYF.

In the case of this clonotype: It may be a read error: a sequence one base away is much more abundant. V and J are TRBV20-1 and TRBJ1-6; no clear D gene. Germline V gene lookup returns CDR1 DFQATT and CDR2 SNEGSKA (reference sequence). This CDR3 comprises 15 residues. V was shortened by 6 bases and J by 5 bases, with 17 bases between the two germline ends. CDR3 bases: TGCAGTGCAAGACCACCAAACACCAATAATTCACCCCTCCACTTT. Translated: CSARPPNTNNSPLHF.

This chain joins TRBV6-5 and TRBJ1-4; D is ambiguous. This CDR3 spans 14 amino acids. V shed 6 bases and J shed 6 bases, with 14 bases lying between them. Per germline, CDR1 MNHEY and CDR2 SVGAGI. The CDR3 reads CASRRRFSHEKLFF. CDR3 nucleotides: TGTGCCAGCAGGAGGAGGTTTTCGCATGAAAAACTGTTTTTT.

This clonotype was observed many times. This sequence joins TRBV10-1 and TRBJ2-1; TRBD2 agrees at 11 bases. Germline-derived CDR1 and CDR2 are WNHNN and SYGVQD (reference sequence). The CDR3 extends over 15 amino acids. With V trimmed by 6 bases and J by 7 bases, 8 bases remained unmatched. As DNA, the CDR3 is TGCGCCAGCAGCGTAGGACTAGCGGGTGCAAATGAGCAGTTCTTC. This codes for CASSVGLAGANEQFF.

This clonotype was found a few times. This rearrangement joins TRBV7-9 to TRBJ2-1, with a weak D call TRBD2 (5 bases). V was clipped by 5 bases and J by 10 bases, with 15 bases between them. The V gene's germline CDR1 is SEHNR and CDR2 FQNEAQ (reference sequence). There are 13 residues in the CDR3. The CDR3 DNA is TGTGCCAGCAGCCCGAGGACGGGATCGGAGCAGTTCTTC. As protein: CASSPRTGSEQFF. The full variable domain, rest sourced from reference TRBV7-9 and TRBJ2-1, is DTGVSQNPRHKITKRGQNVTFRCDPISEHNRLYWYRQTLGQGPEFLTYFQNEAQLEKSRLLSDRFSAERPKGSFSTLEIQRTEQGDSAMYLCASSPRTGSEQFFGPGTRLTVL.

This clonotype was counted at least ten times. CDR3 DNA: TGTGCCAGCAGCGTAGCACCCGGGAAGAACACTGAAGCTTTCTTT. Translating gives CASSVAPGKNTEAFF. This rearrangement joins TRBV9 to TRBJ1-1, with D hard to call. The CDR3 has 15 residues. V dropped 0 bases and J dropped 1 base, with 10 bases sitting between them. Germline CDR1 SGDLS, CDR2 YYNGEE.

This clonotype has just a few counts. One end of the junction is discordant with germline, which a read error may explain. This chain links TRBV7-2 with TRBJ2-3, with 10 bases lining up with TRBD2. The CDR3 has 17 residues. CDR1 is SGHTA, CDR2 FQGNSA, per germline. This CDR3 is CASSLDWTSGITDTQFF. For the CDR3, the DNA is TGTGCCAGCAGCTTAGATTGGACTAGCGGTATCACAGATACGCAGTTTTTT.

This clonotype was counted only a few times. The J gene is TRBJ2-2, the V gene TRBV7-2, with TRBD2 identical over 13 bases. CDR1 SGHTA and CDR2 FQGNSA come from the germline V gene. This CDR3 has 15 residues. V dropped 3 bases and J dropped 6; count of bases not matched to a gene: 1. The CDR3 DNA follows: TGTGCCAGCAGCTTCGGACTAGCGGGGGCCGGGGAGCTGTTTTTT. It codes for CASSFGLAGAGELFF.

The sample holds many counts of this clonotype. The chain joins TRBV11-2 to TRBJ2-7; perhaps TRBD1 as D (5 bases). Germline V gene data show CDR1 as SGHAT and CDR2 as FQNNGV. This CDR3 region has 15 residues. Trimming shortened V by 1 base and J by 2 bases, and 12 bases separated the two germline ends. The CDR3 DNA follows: TGTGCCAGCAGCTTAGGAGCAGGGCCTACCTACGAGCAGTACTTC. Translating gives CASSLGAGPTYEQYF.

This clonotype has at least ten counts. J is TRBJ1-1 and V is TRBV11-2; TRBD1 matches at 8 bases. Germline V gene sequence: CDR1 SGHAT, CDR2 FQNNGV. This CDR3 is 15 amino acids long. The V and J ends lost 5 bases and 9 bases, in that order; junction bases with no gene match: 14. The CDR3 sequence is CASSPAGTGTRKAFF. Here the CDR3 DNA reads TGTGCCAGCAGCCCCGCGGGGACAGGCACCCGAAAAGCTTTCTTT.

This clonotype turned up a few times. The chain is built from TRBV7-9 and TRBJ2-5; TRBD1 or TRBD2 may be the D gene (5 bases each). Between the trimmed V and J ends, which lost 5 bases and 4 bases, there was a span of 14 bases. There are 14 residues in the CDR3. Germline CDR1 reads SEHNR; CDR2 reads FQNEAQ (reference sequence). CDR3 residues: CASSPMGRRETQYF. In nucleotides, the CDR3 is TGTGCCAGCAGCCCAATGGGACGGCGAGAGACCCAGTACTTC.

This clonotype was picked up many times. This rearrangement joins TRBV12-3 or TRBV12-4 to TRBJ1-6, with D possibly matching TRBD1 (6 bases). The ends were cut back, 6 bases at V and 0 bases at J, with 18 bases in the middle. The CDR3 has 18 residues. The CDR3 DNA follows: TGTGCCAGCAGCCGTACAGGGTTGGCGAGCTCCTATAATTCACCCCTCCACTTT. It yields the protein CASSRTGLASSYNSPLHF.

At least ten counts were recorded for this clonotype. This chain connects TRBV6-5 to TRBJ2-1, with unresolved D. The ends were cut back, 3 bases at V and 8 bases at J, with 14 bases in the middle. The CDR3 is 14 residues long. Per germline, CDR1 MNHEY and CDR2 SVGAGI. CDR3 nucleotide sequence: TGTGCCAGCAGTTATATCTCGGCAGGCCATGAGCAGTTCTTC. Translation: CASSYISAGHEQFF.

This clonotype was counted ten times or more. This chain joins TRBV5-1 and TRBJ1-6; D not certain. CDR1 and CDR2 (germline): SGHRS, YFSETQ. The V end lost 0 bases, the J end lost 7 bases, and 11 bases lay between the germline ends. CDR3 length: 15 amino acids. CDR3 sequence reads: CASSLVPDANSPLHF. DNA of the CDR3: TGCGCCAGCAGCTTGGTGCCGGACGCCAATTCACCCCTCCACTTT.

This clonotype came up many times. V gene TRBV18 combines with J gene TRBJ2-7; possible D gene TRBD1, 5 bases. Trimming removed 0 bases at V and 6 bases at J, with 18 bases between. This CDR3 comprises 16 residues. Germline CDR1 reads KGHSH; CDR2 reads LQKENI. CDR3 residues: CASSPPTTGRVGEQYF. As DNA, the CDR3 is TGTGCCAGCTCACCACCGACAACCGGCAGGGTGGGCGAGCAGTACTTC. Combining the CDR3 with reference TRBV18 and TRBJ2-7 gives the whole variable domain NAGVMQNPRHLVRRRGQEARLRCSPMKGHSHVYWYRQLPEEGLKFMVYLQKENIIDESGMPKERFSAEFPKEGPSILRIQQVVRGDSAAYFCASSPPTTGRVGEQYFGPGTRLTVT.

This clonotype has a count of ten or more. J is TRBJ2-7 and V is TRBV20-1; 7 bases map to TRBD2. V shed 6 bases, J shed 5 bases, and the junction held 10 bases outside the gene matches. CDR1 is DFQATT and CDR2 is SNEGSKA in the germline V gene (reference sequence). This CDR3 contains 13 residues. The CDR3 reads CSALSRDYNEQYF. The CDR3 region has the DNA TGCAGTGCCTTAAGCCGGGACTACAACGAGCAGTACTTC.

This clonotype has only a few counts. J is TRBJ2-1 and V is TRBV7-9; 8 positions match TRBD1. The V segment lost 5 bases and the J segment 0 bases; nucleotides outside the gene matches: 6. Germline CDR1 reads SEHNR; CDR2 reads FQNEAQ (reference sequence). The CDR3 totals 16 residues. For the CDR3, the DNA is TGTGCCAGCAGCCGAGTAGACAGGGGCTCCTACAATGAGCAGTTCTTC. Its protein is CASSRVDRGSYNEQFF.

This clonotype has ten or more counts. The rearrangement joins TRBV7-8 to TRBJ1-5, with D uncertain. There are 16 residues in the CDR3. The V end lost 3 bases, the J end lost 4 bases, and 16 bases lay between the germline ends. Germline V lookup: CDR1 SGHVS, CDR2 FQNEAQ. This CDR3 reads CASSLGRQVANQPQHF. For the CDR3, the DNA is TGTGCCAGCAGCTTGGGCCGTCAGGTGGCAAATCAGCCCCAGCATTTT.

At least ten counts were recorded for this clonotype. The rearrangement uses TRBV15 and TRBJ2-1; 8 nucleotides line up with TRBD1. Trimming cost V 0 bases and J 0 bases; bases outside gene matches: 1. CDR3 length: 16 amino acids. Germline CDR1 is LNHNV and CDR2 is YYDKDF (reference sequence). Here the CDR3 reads CATSRDTGGSYNEQFF. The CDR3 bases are TGTGCCACCAGCAGAGATACAGGGGGCTCCTACAATGAGCAGTTCTTC.